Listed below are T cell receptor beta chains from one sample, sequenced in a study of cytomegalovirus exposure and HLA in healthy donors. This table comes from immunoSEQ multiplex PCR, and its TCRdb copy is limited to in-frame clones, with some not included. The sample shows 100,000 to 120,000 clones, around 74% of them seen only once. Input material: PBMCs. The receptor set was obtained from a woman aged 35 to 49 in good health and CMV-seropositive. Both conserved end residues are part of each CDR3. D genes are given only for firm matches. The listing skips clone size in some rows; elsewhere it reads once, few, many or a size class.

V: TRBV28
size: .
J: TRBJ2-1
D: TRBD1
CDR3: CASSTRSGDRGREQFF
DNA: TGTGCCAGCAGTACTAGATCGGGGGACAGGGGGCGAGAGCAGTTCTTC

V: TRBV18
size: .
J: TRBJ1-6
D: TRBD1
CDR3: CASSPGTGGDSPLHF
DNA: TGTGCCAGCTCACCCGGGACAGGGGGCGATTCACCCCTCCACTTT

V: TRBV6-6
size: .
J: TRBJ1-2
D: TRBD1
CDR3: CASSSGGVYGYTF
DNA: TGTGCCAGCAGTTCAGGGGGCGTCTATGGCTACACCTTC

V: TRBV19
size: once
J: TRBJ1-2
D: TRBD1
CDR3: CASLGQRIYGYTF
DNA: TGTGCCAGTTTGGGACAGCGAATTTATGGCTACACCTTC

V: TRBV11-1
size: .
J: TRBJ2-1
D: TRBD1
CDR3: CASSLRQGATYEQFF
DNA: TGTGCCAGCAGCTTAAGGCAGGGGGCTACATATGAGCAGTTCTTC

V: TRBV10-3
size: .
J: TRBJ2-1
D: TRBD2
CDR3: CAISGGTSGSTNEQFF
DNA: TGTGCCATCAGCGGAGGTACTAGCGGGAGTACGAATGAGCAGTTCTTC

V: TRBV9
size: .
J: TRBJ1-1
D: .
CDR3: CASSVNRNTEAFF
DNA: TGTGCCAGCAGCGTAAACAGAAACACTGAAGCTTTCTTT

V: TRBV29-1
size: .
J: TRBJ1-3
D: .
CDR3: CSVEPNANTIYF
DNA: TGCAGCGTTGAACCTAACGCAAACACCATATATTTT

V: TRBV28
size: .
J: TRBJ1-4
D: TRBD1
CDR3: CATLRRQGRTNEKLFF
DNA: TGTGCCACCCTCCGGCGACAGGGGCGAACTAATGAAAAACTGTTTTTT

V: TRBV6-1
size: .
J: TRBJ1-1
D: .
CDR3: CASSVQGYTEAFF
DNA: TGTGCCAGCAGTGTACAGGGATACACTGAAGCTTTCTTT

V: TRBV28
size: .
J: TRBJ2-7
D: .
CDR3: CASSEGHEQYF
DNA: TGTGCCAGCAGTGAGGGCCACGAGCAGTACTTC

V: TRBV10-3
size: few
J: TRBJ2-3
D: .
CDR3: CAISEPTTSTDTQYF
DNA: TGTGCCATCAGTGAACCGACGACTAGCACAGATACGCAGTATTTT

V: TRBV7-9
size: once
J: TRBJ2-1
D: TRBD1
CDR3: CASSLGGQGARNEQFF
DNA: TGTGCCAGCAGCTTAGGGGGTCAGGGGGCGAGAAATGAGCAGTTCTTC

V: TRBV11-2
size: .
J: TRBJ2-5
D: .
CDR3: CASSSPQTGEAQYF
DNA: TGTGCCAGCAGCTCCCCCCAGACAGGCGAGGCCCAGTACTTC

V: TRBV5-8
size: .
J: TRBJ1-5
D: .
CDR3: CASSSGGGRNQPQHF
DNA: TGTGCCAGCAGCTCTGGGGGGGGGCGCAATCAGCCCCAGCATTTT

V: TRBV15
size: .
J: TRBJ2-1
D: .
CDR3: CATSREFSSSYNEQFF
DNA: TGTGCCACCAGCAGAGAGTTCTCGAGCTCCTACAATGAGCAGTTCTTC

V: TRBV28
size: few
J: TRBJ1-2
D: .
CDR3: CASSLTGGYTF
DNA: TGTGCCAGCAGTTTAACAGGGGGCTACACCTTC

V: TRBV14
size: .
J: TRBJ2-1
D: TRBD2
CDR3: CASSQDWREYSYFTNEQFF
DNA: TGTGCCAGCAGCCAAGACTGGCGGGAGTATTCATATTTCACCAATGAGCAGTTCTTC

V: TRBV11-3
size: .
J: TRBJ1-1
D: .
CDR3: CASSLNPGGDTEAFF
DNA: TGTGCCAGCAGCTTAAACCCGGGAGGGGACACTGAAGCTTTCTTT

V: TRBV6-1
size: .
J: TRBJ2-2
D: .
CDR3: CASQSGLNTGELFF
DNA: TGTGCCTCCCAATCGGGACTCAACACCGGGGAGCTGTTTTTT

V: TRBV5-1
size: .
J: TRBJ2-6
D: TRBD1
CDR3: CASSRGQEFSGANVLTF
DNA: TGCGCCAGCAGCCGGGGACAGGAGTTCTCTGGGGCCAACGTCCTGACTTTC

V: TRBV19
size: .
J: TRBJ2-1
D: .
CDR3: CASSIVGGDEQFF
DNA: TGTGCCAGTAGTATAGTAGGAGGGGATGAGCAGTTCTTC

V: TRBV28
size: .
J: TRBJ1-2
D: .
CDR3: CASSLQVSRGYTF
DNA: TGTGCCAGCAGTTTACAGGTTTCCAGAGGCTACACCTTC

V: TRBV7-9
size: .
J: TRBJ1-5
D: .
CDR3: CASSLGPRGRNQPQHF
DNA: TGTGCCAGCAGCTTAGGGCCCAGGGGACGAAATCAGCCCCAGCATTTT

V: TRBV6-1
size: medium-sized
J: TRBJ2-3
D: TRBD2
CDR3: CASSEVAGGPDTQYF
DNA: TGTGCCAGCAGTGAAGTAGCGGGAGGGCCAGATACGCAGTATTTT

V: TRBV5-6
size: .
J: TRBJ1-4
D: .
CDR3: CASSLKGGEKLFF
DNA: TGTGCCAGCAGCTTAAAGGGGGGGGAAAAACTGTTTTTT

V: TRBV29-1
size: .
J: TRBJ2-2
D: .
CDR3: CSVRFVAGELFF
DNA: TGCAGCGTTCGGTTCGTTGCCGGGGAGCTGTTTTTT

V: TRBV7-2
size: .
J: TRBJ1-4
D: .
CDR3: CASSPGQTTNEKLFF
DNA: TGTGCCAGCAGCCCCGGACAGACAACTAATGAAAAACTGTTTTTT

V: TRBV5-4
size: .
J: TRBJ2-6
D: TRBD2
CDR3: CASSHLWREIRAHGGLTF
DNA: TGTGCCAGCAGTCACCTCTGGCGGGAGATCCGGGCTCACGGCGGTCTGACTTTC

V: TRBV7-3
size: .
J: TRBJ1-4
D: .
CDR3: CASSLPPLGVQVGREKLFF
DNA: TGTGCCAGCAGCTTACCCCCCTTAGGGGTCCAGGTGGGTAGAGAAAAACTGTTTTTT

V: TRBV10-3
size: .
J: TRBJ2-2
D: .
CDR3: CAISGPHRGGDTGELFF
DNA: TGTGCCATCAGTGGCCCCCACAGGGGAGGCGACACCGGGGAGCTGTTTTTT

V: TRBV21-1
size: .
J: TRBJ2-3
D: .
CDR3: CASSKGSSSTDTQYF
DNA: TGTGCCAGCAGCAAGGGCAGCTCTAGCACAGATACGCAGTATTTT

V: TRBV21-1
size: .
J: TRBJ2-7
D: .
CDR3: CASSPTRHPPCEQYF
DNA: TGTGCCAGCAGCCCAACGCGGCACCCCCCATGCGAGCAGTACTTC

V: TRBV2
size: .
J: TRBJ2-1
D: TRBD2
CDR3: CASSAPDGLAGVNEQFF
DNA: TGTGCCAGCAGTGCCCCGGATGGACTAGCGGGGGTGAATGAGCAGTTCTTC

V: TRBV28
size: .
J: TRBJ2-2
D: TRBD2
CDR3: CASRTPLADHTGELFF
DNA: TGTGCCAGCAGAACTCCCCTAGCGGACCACACCGGGGAGCTGTTTTTT

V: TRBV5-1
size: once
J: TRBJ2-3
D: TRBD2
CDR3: CASRTSGGATDTQYF
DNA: TGCGCCAGCCGAACTAGCGGGGGGGCCACAGATACGCAGTATTTT

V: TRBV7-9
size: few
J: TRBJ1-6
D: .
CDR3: CSSSSRGGDYSPLHF
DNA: TGTTCCAGCAGCTCCCGGGGTGGGGACTATTCACCCCTCCACTTT

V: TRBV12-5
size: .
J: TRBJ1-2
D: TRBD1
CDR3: CASGFGQGLNYGYTF
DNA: TGTGCTAGTGGTTTCGGACAGGGGTTGAACTATGGCTACACCTTC

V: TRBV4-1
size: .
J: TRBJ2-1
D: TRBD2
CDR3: CASSQIRGTSGYNEQFF
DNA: TGCGCCAGCAGCCAAATACGCGGGACTAGCGGTTACAATGAGCAGTTCTTC

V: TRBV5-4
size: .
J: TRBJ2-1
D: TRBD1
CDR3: CASSLLITGGDEQFF
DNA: TGTGCCAGCAGCTTATTGATAACAGGGGGCGATGAGCAGTTCTTC

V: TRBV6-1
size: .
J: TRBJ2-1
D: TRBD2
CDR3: CASSEASGLAGFRSSYNEQFF
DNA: TGTGCCAGCAGTGAAGCTTCGGGACTAGCGGGATTCCGGAGCTCCTACAATGAGCAGTTCTTC

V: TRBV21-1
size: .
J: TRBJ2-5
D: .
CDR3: CASSKEDGDSQETQYF
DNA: TGTGCCAGCAGCAAAGAGGATGGGGACAGCCAAGAGACCCAGTACTTC

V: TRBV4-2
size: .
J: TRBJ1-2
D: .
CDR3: CASSDLRSGYGYTF
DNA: TGTGCCAGCAGCGACCTCCGGAGTGGGTATGGCTACACCTTC

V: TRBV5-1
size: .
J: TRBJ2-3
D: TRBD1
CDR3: CASSFYRGSTDTQYF
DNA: TGCGCCAGCAGCTTCTACAGGGGTAGCACAGATACGCAGTATTTT

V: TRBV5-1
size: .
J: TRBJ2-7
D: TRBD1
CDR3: CASSSSLTGSRDEQYF
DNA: TGCGCCAGCAGCTCCTCCTTGACAGGGAGTCGGGACGAGCAGTACTTC

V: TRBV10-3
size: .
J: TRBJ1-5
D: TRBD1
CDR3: CAISESNIGGRGNQPQHF
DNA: TGTGCCATCAGTGAGTCGAATATAGGGGGCCGGGGCAATCAGCCCCAGCATTTT

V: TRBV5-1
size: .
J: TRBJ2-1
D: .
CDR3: CASSLSVGATTYNEQFF
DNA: TGCGCCAGCAGCTTGAGCGTAGGAGCGACTACCTACAATGAGCAGTTCTTC

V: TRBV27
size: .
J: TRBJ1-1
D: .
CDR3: CASSSLGAGNTEAFF
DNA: TGTGCCAGCAGTAGTTTGGGGGCTGGGAACACTGAAGCTTTCTTT

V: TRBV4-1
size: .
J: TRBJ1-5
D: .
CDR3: CASSLIRDTFSNQPQHF
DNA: TGCGCCAGCAGCCTCATCCGGGACACCTTTTCCAATCAGCCCCAGCATTTT